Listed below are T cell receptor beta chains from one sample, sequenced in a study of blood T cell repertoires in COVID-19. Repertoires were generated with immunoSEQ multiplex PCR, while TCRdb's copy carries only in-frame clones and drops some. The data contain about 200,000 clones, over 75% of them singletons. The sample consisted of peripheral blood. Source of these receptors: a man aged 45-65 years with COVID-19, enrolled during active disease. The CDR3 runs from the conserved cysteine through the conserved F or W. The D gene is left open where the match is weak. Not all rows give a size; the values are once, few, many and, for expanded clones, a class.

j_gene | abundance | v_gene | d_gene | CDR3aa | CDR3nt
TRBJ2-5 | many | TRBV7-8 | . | CASTRGGGQGLETQYF | TGTGCCAGCACCCGGGGGGGCGGACAGGGGTTAGAGACCCAGTACTTC
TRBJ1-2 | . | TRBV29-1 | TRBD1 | CSVEPFRQGTGGYTF | TGCAGCGTTGAGCCCTTCCGACAGGGGACGGGTGGCTACACCTTC
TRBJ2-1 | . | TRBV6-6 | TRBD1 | CASSPGTGGLLEQFF | TGTGCCAGCAGTCCCGGGACAGGGGGCCTCCTCGAGCAGTTCTTC
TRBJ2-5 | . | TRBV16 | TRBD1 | CASSQPGQKETQYF | TGTGCCAGCAGCCAACCGGGACAGAAAGAGACCCAGTACTTC
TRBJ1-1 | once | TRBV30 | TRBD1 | CAWSATGGWNTEAFF | TGTGCCTGGAGCGCGACAGGGGGCTGGAACACTGAAGCTTTCTTT
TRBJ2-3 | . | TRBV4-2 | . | CASSQDGGGLSTDTQYF | TGTGCCAGCAGCCAAGATGGCGGTGGCCTTAGCACAGATACGCAGTATTTT
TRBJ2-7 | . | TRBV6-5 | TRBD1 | CASRPGQTYEQYF | TGTGCCAGCAGGCCGGGACAGACCTACGAGCAGTACTTC
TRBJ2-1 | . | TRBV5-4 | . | CASSPPGRSYNEQFF | TGTGCCAGCAGCCCCCCTGGGCGATCCTACAATGAGCAGTTCTTC
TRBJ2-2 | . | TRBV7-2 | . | CASSDPGVQNTGELFF | TGTGCCAGCAGCGATCCCGGGGTCCAGAACACCGGGGAGCTGTTTTTT
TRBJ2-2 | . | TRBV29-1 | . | CSVGRAPNTGELFF | TGCAGCGTTGGGAGGGCCCCAAACACCGGGGAGCTGTTTTTT
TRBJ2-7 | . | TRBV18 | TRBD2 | CASSLAGGSYEQYF | TGTGCCAGCTCACTAGCGGGGGGGAGCTACGAGCAGTACTTC
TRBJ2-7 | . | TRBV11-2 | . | CASRLAGWGEGYEQYF | TGTGCCAGCAGACTAGCCGGTTGGGGAGAGGGCTACGAGCAGTACTTC
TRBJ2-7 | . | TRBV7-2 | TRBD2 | CASSLQGLAGDYEQYF | TGTGCCAGCAGCTTACAGGGACTAGCGGGGGACTACGAGCAGTACTTC
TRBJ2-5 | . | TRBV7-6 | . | CASSLAGGTSQETQYF | TGTGCCAGCAGCTTAGCCGGGGGAACCTCCCAAGAGACCCAGTACTTC
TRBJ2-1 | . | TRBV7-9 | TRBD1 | CASSTPKGAPLDEQFF | TGTGCCAGCAGCACACCCAAGGGGGCCCCTCTGGATGAGCAGTTCTTC
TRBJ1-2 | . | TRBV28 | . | CASSLGRPPRDGYTF | TGTGCCAGCAGTTTAGGGAGGCCGCCGAGGGATGGCTACACCTTC
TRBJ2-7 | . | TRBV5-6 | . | CASSLVQTPYEQYF | TGTGCCAGCAGCTTGGTACAGACGCCCTACGAGCAGTACTTC
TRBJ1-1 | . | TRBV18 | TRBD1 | CASSRQGVDTEAFF | TGTGCCAGCTCACGACAGGGGGTGGACACTGAAGCTTTCTTT
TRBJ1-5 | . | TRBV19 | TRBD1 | CASSQHGQGGNQPQHF | TGTGCCAGTAGCCAACACGGACAGGGAGGGAATCAGCCCCAGCATTTT
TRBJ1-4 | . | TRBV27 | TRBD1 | CASSGQGNEKLFF | TGTGCCAGCAGCGGACAGGGTAATGAAAAACTGTTTTTT
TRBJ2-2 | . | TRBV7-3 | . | CASSKHGGSNTGELFF | TGTGCCAGCAGCAAACACGGGGGTTCGAACACCGGGGAGCTGTTTTTT
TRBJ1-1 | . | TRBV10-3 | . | CAISDRTQNTEAFF | TGTGCCATCAGTGACCGGACACAGAACACTGAAGCTTTCTTT
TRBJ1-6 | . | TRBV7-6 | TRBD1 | CASSQGQGTYNSPLHF | TGTGCCAGCAGCCAAGGACAGGGGACCTATAATTCACCCCTCCACTTT
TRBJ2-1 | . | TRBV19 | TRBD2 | CASSRLAGGNNEQFF | TGTGCCAGTAGTCGTCTAGCGGGTGGGAACAATGAGCAGTTCTTC
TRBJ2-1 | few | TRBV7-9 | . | CASSLLTGLGNEQFF | TGTGCCAGCAGCTTATTAACAGGGCTAGGCAATGAGCAGTTCTTC
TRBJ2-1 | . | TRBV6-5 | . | CASIAGTSLRIEQFF | TGTGCCAGCATTGCTGGGACTTCCCTAAGGATTGAGCAGTTCTTC
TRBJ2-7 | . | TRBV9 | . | CASSPYSGDSYEQYF | TGTGCCAGCAGCCCTTATAGTGGAGACTCCTACGAGCAGTACTTC
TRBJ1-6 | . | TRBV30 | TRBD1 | CAWSVRGTGLSYNSPLHF | TGTGCCTGGAGTGTAAGGGGGACAGGGCTCTCCTATAATTCACCCCTCCACTTT
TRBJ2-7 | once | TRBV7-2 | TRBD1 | CASSQRRGQGTEQYF | TGTGCCAGCAGCCAGAGGCGGGGACAGGGCACCGAGCAGTACTTC
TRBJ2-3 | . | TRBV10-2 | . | CASTESLGLSTDTQYF | TGCGCCAGTACGGAATCGCTAGGCCTTAGCACAGATACGCAGTATTTT
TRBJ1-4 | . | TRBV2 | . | CASMRQATNEKLFF | TGTGCCAGCATGAGGCAAGCAACTAATGAAAAACTGTTTTTT
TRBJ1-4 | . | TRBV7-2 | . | CASSLGQTTNEKLFF | TGTGCCAGCAGCTTAGGGCAAACAACTAATGAAAAACTGTTTTTT
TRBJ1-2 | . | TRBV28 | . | CASSMEDSYGYTF | TGTGCCAGCAGCATGGAGGACAGCTATGGCTACACCTTC
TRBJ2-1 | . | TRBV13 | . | CASSLGLPNEQFF | TGTGCCAGCAGCTTAGGCCTTCCGAATGAGCAGTTCTTC
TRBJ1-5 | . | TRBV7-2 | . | CASSLGTGYQPQHF | TGTGCCAGCAGCTTAGGTACGGGGTATCAGCCCCAGCATTTT
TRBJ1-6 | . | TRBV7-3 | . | CASSSDRGSPLHF | TGTGCCAGCAGCTCGGACCGGGGTTCACCCCTCCACTTT
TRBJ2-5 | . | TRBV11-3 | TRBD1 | CASSLDRGRGETQYF | TGTGCCAGCAGCTTAGACAGGGGGCGCGGGGAGACCCAGTACTTC
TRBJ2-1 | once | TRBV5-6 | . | CASSAAGRWDEQFF | TGTGCCAGCAGCGCGGCGGGGCGCTGGGATGAGCAGTTCTTC
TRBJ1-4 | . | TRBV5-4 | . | CASSRGGSMATNEKLFF | TGTGCCAGCAGCCGGGGGGGTTCCATGGCAACTAATGAAAAACTGTTTTTT